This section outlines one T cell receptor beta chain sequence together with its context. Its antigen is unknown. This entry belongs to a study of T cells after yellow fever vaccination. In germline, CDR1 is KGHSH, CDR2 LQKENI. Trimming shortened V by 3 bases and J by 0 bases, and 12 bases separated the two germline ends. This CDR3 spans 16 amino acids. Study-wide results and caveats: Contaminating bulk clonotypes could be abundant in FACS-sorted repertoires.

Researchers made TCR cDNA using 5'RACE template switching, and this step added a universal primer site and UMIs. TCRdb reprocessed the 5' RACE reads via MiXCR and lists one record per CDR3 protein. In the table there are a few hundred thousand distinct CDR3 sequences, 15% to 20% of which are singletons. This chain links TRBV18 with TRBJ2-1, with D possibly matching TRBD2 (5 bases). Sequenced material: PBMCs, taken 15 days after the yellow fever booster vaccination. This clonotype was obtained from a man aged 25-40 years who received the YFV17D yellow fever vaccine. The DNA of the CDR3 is TGTGCCAGCTCACCCAGCATGGGGAGCTCCTACAATGAGCAGTTCTTC. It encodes CASSPSMGSSYNEQFF.